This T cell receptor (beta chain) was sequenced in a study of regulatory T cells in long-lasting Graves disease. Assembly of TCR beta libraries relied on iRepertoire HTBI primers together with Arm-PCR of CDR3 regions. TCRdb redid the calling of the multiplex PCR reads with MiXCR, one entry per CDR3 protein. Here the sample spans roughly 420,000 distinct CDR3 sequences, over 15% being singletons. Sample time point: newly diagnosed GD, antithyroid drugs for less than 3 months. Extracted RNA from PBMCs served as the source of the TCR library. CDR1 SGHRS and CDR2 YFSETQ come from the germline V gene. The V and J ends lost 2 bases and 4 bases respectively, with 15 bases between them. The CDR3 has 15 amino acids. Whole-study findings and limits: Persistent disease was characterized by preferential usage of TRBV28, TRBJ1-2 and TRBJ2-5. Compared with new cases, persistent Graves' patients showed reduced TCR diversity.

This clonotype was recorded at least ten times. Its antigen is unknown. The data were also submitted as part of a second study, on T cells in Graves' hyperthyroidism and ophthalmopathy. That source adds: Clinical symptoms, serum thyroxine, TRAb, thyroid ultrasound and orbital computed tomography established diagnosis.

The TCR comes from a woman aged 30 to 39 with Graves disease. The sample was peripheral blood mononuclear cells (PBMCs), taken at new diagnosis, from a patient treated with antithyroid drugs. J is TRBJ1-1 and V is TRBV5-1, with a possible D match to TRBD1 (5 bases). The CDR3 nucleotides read TGCGCCAGCAGCTTCGGGGGATATGCTGGCACTGAAGCTTTCTTT. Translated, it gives CASSFGGYAGTEAFF.